What follows is one T cell receptor (beta chain) and its context. These data are taken from a study of cytomegalovirus exposure and HLA in healthy donors. Amplification used 60 Vbeta primers and 13 Jbeta primers. TCRdb's table, derived via immunoSEQ multiplex PCR, lists solely in-frame clones and lacks some. This table has 60,000 to 70,000 clones, approximately 82% appearing once. Germline CDR1 is SGHRS and CDR2 is YFSETQ. V was clipped by 4 bases and J by 3 bases; unmatched bases: 4. CDR3 length: 13 amino acids. This clonotype was sampled from a middle-aged woman in good health and CMV-seropositive. The rearrangement uses TRBV5-1 and TRBJ2-7; 7 bases map to TRBD1. Sequencing input: PBMCs. This CDR3 is CASSQGQNYEQYF. Here the CDR3 DNA reads TGCGCCAGCAGCCAGGGACAGAACTACGAGCAGTACTTC.